This paragraph reports one T cell receptor (beta chain). What it recognizes is unknown. This record comes from a study of T cell responses to AZD1222 COVID-19 vaccine. Study-level results: Donors in the cohort were predominantly white British and more often female, and clonal diversity was possibly underestimated. Two AZD1222 administrations were followed by greater Spike-specific TCR breadth and depth.

The repertoire was sequenced with immunoSEQ multiplex PCR; TCRdb's copy has only in-frame clones and lacks some. Of approximately 93,000 clones in the sample, roughly 90% were seen once. This specimen was peripheral blood, taken 28 days after the second AZD1222 dose. This TCR came from an adult who received the AZD1222 COVID-19 vaccine.

CDR3 amino acids: CASSPGTGYSQPQHF. DNA of the CDR3: TGTGCCAGTAGCCCCGGGACAGGTTATAGTCAGCCCCAGCATTTT. The rearrangement uses TRBV19 and TRBJ1-5; 8 positions match TRBD1. The CDR3 has 15 amino acids. The V gene end was trimmed by 6 bases and the J gene end by 6 bases; junction bases not matched to a gene: 10. Germline V CDR1 and CDR2: LNHDA, SQIVND (reference sequence).